These 5 T cell receptor beta chains share one sample of origin, sequenced in a study of control samples from healthy donors and cancer patients. Method: immunoSEQ multiplex PCR; TCRdb's copy keeps in-frame clones and lacks some. Of 100,000 to 150,000 clones in the sample, more than 90% were seen once. The specimen sequenced was blood. The receptors here all came from a man aged 18 to 30 in good health.

V is TRBV14 and J is TRBJ1-2; tentative D call: TRBD1 (5 bases). CDR1 and CDR2 from the germline V gene are SGHDN and FVKESK. The CDR3 is made up of 14 amino acids. V lost 1 base to trimming and J lost 8 bases, with 14 bases between them. In DNA, the CDR3 is TGTGCCAGCAGCCAAGCGGCCAAGCCAGGGGGCTACACCTTC. This sequence encodes CASSQAAKPGGYTF.

J is TRBJ2-3 and V is TRBV5-1, with a tentative D call TRBD1 (6 bases). V dropped 0 bases and J dropped 6 bases, with 8 bases sitting between them. The CDR3 totals 13 residues. Per the germline V gene, CDR1 is SGHRS and CDR2 is YFSETQ. The CDR3 coding sequence is TGCGCCAGCAGCTTGGACAGGGCGGATACGCAGTATTTT. Translation: CASSLDRADTQYF.

In the case of this clone: The sample holds other DNA sequences that translate to the same CDR3. The chain employs TRBV5-1 and TRBJ1-2; tentatively, D is TRBD1 (6 bases). V was pared by 0 bases and J by 5 bases, with 11 bases between. The germline V gene has CDR1 SGHRS and CDR2 YFSETQ. This CDR3 is 14 amino acids long. The CDR3 nucleotides are TGCGCCAGCAGCTTGGCAGGGGAGGAGTATGGCTACACCTTC. This encodes CASSLAGEEYGYTF.

Only a few counts were recorded for this clone. The rearrangement links TRBV10-3 to TRBJ2-2; D ambiguous. This CDR3 is 14 amino acids long. CDR1 is ENHRY and CDR2 is SYGVKD in the germline V gene. Trimming shortened V by 6 bases and J by 6 bases, and 14 bases separated the two germline ends. CDR3 protein: CAIRAEGDAGELFF. CDR3 in DNA: TGTGCCATCAGGGCCGAAGGTGACGCCGGGGAGCTGTTTTTT.

The table lists this clone with a count of one. J is TRBJ1-1 and V is TRBV11-2, with D maybe TRBD1 (6 bases). The CDR3 extends over 14 amino acids. Germline lookup yields CDR1 SGHAT and CDR2 FQNNGV. The V end lost 4 bases, the J end lost 0 bases, and 9 bases lay between the germline ends. CDR3 sequence reads: CASSSDRLNTEAFF. CDR3 coding DNA: TGTGCCAGCAGCTCCGACAGGCTGAACACTGAAGCTTTCTTT.